This entry lists 10 T cell receptor beta chains sequenced from one sample in a study of shared clonotypes between healthy human individuals. Libraries were prepared by immunoSEQ multiplex PCR; TCRdb keeps only in-frame clonotypes and omits some of them. This sample has approximately 2,300,000 clones, with roughly 90% found just once. The sample consisted of naive CD4+ T cells from PBMCs. This sample's subset: CD45RA+ positively selected. The receptors originated from a man in his late teens or twenties in good health. Some clones in this sample may be carry-over from other donors' samples.

This clone appeared a few times. V and J are TRBV6-6 and TRBJ1-2, with TRBD1 matching over 7 bases. Germline-derived CDR1 and CDR2 are MNHNY and SVGAGI (reference sequence). The CDR3 consists of 13 residues. The trim removed 5 bases at V and 4 bases at J, leaving 4 bases unmatched. The CDR3 is CASSPGQFYGYTF. The CDR3 nucleotides read TGTGCCAGCAGTCCGGGACAGTTCTATGGCTACACCTTC.

V usage is TRBV7-9 and J usage is TRBJ2-6; no clear D gene. The CDR3 has 14 amino acids. Deletions cut 2 bases from V and 6 bases from J, with 8 bases between. Looked up from germline, CDR1 is SEHNR and CDR2 is FQNEAQ (reference sequence). Here the CDR3 reads CASSLFAEANVLTF. In nucleotides, the CDR3 is TGTGCCAGCAGCTTATTTGCGGAGGCCAACGTCCTGACTTTC.

The chain is built from TRBV29-1 and TRBJ1-2; no firm D call. Trimming cost V 5 bases and J 0 bases, with 13 bases left between them. Germline CDR1 is SQVTM and CDR2 is ANQGSEA. The CDR3 spans 14 residues. The CDR3: CSVSRPLANYGYTF. For the CDR3, the DNA is TGCAGCGTTTCGCGACCTTTAGCTAACTATGGCTACACCTTC.

The chain recombines TRBV2 with TRBJ2-7, with D tentatively TRBD1 (5 bases). From germline, CDR1 is SNHLY and CDR2 FYNNEI. With 7 bases removed from V and 5 bases from J, the gap between germline ends came to 15 bases. The CDR3 runs 13 residues. The CDR3: CASKKGLMNEQYF. The CDR3 DNA follows: TGTGCCAGCAAAAAGGGGTTGATGAACGAGCAGTACTTC.

The rearrangement links TRBV2 to TRBJ2-4; D gene ambiguous. The germline gives CDR1 SNHLY, CDR2 FYNNEI. V shed 7 bases and J shed 5 bases, with 15 bases lying between them. The CDR3 consists of 14 residues. The CDR3: CASIQVLRENIQYF. CDR3 DNA: TGTGCCAGCATTCAGGTCCTCCGCGAAAACATTCAGTACTTC.

This rearrangement joins TRBV7-3 to TRBJ2-1; 10 bases map to TRBD2. From germline, CDR1 is SGHTA and CDR2 FQGTGA. V was clipped by 3 bases and J by 15 bases; unmatched bases: 5. The CDR3 is 12 residues long. CDR3 DNA: TGTGCCAGCAGCTTCGGACTAGCGGCCCCGTTCTTC. Amino acid sequence: CASSFGLAAPFF.

The gene calls are TRBV6-5 and TRBJ2-2; 8 bases align to TRBD1. With 5 bases clipped from V and 5 bases from J, the junction kept 7 bases outside the gene matches. This CDR3 is built from 15 residues. The germline V gene has CDR1 MNHEY and CDR2 SVGAGI. CDR3: CASSQRTGRTGELFF. The CDR3 bases are TGTGCCAGCAGTCAACGGACAGGGCGGACCGGGGAGCTGTTTTTT.

The V and J genes are TRBV27 and TRBJ1-4, with unresolved D. Germline CDR1 MNHEY, CDR2 SMNVEV (reference sequence). Trimming took off 5 bases at V and 3 bases at J, with 16 bases between the two ends. CDR3 length: 16 amino acids. CDR3 nucleotide sequence: TGTGCCAGCAGTCTAACTCTTGCGTGGGCTAATGAAAAACTGTTTTTT. Translated, it gives CASSLTLAWANEKLFF.

The chain carries TRBV6-1 and TRBJ2-3, with D possibly being TRBD1 (6 bases). The CDR3 spans 15 residues. V was clipped by 4 bases and J by 2 bases, with 13 bases between them. CDR1 and CDR2 from the germline V gene are MNHNS and SASEGT. CDR3 in amino acids: CASSGHRANTDTQYF. The CDR3 DNA reads TGTGCCAGCAGTGGTCACAGGGCAAACACAGATACGCAGTATTTT.

The rearrangement joins TRBV4-2 to TRBJ2-7; 14 bases map to TRBD2. V trimming: 4 bases; J trimming: 2 bases; junction bases outside the gene matches: 4. CDR1 is LGHNA and CDR2 is YNFKEQ in the germline V gene. The CDR3 contains 16 residues. This chain's CDR3 is CASSLGTSGRTYEQYF. CDR3 coding DNA: TGTGCCAGCAGCCTCGGGACTAGCGGGAGAACCTACGAGCAGTACTTC.